Listed here is a single T cell receptor (beta chain). Original handling: Reference gene primer amplification gave nucleated cell count estimates. Produced via immunoSEQ multiplex PCR; TCRdb's table is partial and in-frame only. From that table come the V and J calls and clone size; the DNA was used to work out D and trimming. The sample consists of tens of thousands of clones, just under 85% of them appearing once. The sample belongs to a study of blood T cell repertoires in COVID-19. Whole-study context: Acute and convalescent COVID-19 specimens originated in the United States, Italy and Spain. T cells, B-cell-depleted T cells, or PBMCs provided the cDNA or gDNA that served as material.

The germline gives CDR1 SGHTA, CDR2 FQGTGA. The junction had 5 bases not matched to a gene; V was cut back by 1 base and J by 7 bases. The CDR3 loop spans 14 amino acids. The chain links TRBV7-3 to TRBJ2-7; TRBD1 matches 9 bases. The TCR originated in a human donor in a cohort sampled during active COVID-19. The sequencing input was peripheral blood. The CDR3 DNA follows: TGTGCCAGCAGCTTAAAGGGGGGACAGGGAGAGCAGTACTTC. As protein: CASSLKGGQGEQYF.